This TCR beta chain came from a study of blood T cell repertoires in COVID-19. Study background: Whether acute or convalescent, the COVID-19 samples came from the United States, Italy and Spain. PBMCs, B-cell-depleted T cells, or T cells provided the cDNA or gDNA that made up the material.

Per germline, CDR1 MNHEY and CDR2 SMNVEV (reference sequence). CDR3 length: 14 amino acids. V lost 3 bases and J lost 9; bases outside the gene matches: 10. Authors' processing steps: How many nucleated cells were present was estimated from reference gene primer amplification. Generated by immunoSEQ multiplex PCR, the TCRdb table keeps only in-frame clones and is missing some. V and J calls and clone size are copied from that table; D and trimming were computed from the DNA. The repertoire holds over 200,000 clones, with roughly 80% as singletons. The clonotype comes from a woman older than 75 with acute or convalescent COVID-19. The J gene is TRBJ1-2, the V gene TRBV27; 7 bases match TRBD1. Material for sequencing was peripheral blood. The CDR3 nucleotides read TGTGCCAGCAGTTTTTACTCAGGGGGATTAAGCTACACCTTC. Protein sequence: CASSFYSGGLSYTF.